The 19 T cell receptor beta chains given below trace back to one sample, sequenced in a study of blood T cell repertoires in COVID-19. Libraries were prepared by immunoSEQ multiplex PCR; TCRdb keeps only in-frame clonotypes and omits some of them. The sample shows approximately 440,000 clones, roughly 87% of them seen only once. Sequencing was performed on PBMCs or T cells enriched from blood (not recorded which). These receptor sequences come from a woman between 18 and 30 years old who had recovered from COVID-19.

CDR3 amino acids: CASSPRGGEAFF. DNA for the CDR3: TGCGCCAGCAGCCCAAGGGGTGGTGAAGCTTTCTTT. The chain has TRBV5-1 and TRBJ1-1; D perhaps matches TRBD1 (5 bases). V dropped 4 bases and J dropped 7 bases, with 11 bases sitting between them. CDR1 and CDR2 (germline): SGHRS, YFSETQ. This CDR3 region has 12 residues.

The CDR3 DNA is TGTGCCAGCAGTCGGAGACAGGGACCTATGAACACTGAAGCTTTCTTT. Translating gives CASSRRQGPMNTEAFF. The V call is TRBV6-6, the J call TRBJ1-1; 7 bases line up with TRBD1. The germline V gene encodes CDR1 MNHNY and CDR2 SVGAGI (reference sequence). CDR3 length: 16 residues. The junction had 9 bases not matched to a gene; V was cut back by 5 bases and J by 0 bases.

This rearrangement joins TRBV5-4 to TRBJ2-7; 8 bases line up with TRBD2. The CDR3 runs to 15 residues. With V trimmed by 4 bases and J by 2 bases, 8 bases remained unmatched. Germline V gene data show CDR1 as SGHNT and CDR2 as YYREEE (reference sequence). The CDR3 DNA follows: TGTGCCAGCAGCCCGTCGGGAGGGGGGACCTACGAGCAGTACTTC. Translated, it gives CASSPSGGGTYEQYF.

The CDR3 sequence: CASSPGGYNEQFF. CDR3 sequence (DNA): TGTGCCAGCAGCCCCGGGGGGTACAATGAGCAGTTCTTC. The V call is TRBV11-3, the J call TRBJ2-1, with 7 bases identical to TRBD2. The CDR3 has 13 amino acids. The junction had 2 bases not matched to a gene; V was cut back by 5 bases and J by 4 bases. The germline V gene encodes CDR1 SGHNT and CDR2 YENEEA.

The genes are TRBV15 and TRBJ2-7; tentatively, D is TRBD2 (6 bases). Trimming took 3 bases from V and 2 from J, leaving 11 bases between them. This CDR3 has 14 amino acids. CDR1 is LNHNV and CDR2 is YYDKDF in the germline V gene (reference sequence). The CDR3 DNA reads TGTGCCACCAGCAGTGCGGGACTTCCCTACGAGCAGTACTTC. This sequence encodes CATSSAGLPYEQYF.

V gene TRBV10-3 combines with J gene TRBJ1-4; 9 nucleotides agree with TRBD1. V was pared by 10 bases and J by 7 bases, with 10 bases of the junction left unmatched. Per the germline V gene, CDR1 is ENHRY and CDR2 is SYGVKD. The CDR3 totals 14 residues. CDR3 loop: CATLRDREGEKLFF. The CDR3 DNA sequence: TGTGCCACCCTCCGGGACAGGGAAGGTGAAAAACTGTTTTTT.

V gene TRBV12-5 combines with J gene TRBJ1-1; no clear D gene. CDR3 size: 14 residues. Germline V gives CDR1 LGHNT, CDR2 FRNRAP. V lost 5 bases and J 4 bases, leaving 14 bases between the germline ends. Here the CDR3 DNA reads TGTGCTAGTGGTCATGGCGCTGGCGGCACTGAAGCTTTCTTT. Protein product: CASGHGAGGTEAFF.

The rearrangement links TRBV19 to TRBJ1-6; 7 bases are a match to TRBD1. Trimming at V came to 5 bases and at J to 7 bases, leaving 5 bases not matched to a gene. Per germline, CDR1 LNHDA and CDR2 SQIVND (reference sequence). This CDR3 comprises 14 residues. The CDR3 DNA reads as TGTGCCAGTAGTTCAGGGGGTGGAAATTCACCCCTCCACTTT. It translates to CASSSGGGNSPLHF.

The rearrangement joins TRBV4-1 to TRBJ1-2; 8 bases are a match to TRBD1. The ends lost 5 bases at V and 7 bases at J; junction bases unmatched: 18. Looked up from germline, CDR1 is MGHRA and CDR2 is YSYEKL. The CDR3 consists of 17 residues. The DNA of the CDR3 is TGCGCCAGCAGCTACCCCGGGACAGGAGTTGTGTTGGGTGGCTACACCTTC. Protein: CASSYPGTGVVLGGYTF.

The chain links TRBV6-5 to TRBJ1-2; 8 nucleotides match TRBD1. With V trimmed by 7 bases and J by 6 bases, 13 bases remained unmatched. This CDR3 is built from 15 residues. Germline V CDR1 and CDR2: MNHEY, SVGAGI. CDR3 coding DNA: TGTGCCAGCAACCTACTTATGGACAGGGACAATGGCTACACCTTC. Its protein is CASNLLMDRDNGYTF.

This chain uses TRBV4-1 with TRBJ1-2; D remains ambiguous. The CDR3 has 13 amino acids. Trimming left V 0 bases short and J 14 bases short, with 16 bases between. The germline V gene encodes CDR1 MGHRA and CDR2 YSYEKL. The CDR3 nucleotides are TGCGCCAGCAGCCAAGATCTACCGGGTTTTGAAACCTTC. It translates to CASSQDLPGFETF.

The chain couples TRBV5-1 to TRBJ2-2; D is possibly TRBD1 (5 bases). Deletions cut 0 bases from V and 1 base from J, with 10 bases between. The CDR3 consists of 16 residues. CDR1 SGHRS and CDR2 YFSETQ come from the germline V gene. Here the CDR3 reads CASSLGLDRNTGELFF. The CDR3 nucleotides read TGCGCCAGCAGCTTGGGGCTCGACAGGAACACCGGGGAGCTGTTTTTT.

CDR3 sequence reads: CASKSGGTGENTEAFF. In nucleotides, the CDR3 is TGTGCCAGTAAATCTGGGGGGACGGGGGAGAACACTGAAGCTTTCTTT. The V and J genes are TRBV19 and TRBJ1-1; weak D call: TRBD1 (5 bases). The germline V and J ends were trimmed by 7 bases and 1 base, with 19 bases remaining between them. The germline V gene has CDR1 LNHDA and CDR2 SQIVND (reference sequence). The CDR3 length is 16 residues.

The chain's CDR3 is CASSGGTATYEQYF. Here the CDR3 DNA reads TGCGCCAGCAGCGGAGGGACGGCGACCTACGAGCAGTACTTC. The V gene is TRBV5-1, the J gene TRBJ2-7; weak D call: TRBD2 (6 bases). This CDR3 has 14 amino acids. The germline V and J ends were trimmed by 4 bases and 2 bases, with 13 bases remaining between them. CDR1 and CDR2 (germline): SGHRS, YFSETQ.

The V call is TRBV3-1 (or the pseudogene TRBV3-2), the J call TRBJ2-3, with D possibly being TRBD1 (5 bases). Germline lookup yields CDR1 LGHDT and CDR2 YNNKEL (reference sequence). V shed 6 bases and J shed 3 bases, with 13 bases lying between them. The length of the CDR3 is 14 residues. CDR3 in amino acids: CASSQLRETDTQYF. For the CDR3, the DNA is TGTGCCAGCAGTCAACTCAGGGAAACAGATACGCAGTATTTT.

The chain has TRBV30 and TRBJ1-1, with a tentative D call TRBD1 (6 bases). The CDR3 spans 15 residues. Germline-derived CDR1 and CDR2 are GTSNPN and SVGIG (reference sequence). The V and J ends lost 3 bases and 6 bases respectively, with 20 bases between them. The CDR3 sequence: CAWRGVGGRLAEAFF. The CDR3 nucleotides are TGTGCCTGGAGGGGTGTCGGGGGGCGCTTAGCTGAAGCTTTCTTT.

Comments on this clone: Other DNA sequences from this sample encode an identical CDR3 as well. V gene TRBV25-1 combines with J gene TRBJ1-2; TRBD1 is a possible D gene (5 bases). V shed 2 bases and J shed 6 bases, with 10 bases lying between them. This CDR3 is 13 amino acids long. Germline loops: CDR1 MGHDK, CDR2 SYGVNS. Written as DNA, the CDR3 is TGTGCCAGCAGTGAAGACGGGGGGGATGGCTACACCTTC. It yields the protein CASSEDGGDGYTF.

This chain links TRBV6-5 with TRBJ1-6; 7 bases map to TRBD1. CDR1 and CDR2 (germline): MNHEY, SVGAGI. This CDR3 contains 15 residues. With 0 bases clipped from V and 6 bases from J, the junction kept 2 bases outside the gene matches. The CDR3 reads CASSYSGGLNSPLHF. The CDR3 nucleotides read TGTGCCAGCAGTTACTCAGGGGGCCTTAATTCACCCCTCCACTTT.

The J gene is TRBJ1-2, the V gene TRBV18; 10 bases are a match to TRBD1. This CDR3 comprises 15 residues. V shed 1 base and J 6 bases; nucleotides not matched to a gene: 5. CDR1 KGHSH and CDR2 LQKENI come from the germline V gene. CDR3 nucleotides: TGTGCCAGCTCACCACAGGGGACAGGGGAGAATGGCTACACCTTC. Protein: CASSPQGTGENGYTF.